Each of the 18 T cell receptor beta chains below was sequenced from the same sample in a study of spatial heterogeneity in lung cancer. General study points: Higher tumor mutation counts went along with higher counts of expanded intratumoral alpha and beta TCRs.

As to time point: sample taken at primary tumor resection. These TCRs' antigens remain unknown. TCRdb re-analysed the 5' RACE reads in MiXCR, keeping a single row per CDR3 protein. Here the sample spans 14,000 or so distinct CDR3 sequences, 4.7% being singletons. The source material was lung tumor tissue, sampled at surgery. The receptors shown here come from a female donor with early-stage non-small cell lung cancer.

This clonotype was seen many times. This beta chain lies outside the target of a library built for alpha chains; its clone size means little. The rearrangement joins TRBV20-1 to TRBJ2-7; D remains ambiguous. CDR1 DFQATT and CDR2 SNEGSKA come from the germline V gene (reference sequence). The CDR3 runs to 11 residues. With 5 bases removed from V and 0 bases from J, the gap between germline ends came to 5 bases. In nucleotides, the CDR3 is TGCAGTGCTCGCAGCTCCTACGAGCAGTACTTC. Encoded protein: CSARSSYEQYF.

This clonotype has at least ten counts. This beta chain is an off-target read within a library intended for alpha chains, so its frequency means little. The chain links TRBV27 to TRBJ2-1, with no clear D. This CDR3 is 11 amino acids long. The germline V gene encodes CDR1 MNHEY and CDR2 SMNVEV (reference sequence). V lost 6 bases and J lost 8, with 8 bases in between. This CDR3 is CASRRYHEQFF. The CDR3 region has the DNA TGTGCCAGCAGGAGATATCATGAGCAGTTCTTC.

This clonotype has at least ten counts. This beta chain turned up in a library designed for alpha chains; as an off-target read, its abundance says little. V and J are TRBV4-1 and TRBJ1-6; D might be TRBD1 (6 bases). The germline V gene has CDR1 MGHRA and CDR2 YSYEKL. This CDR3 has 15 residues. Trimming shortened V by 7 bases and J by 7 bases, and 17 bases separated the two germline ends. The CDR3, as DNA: TGCGCCAGCACTTTAGAAGGGGGAGGGAATTCACCCCTCCACTTT. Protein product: CASTLEGGGNSPLHF.

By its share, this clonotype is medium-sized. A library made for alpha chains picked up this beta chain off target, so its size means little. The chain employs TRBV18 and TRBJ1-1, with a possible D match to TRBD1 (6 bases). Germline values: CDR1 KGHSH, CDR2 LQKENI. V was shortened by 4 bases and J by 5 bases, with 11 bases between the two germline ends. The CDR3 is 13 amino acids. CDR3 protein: CASSQQGLTEAFF. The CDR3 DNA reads TGTGCCAGCTCACAGCAGGGGTTAACTGAAGCTTTCTTT.

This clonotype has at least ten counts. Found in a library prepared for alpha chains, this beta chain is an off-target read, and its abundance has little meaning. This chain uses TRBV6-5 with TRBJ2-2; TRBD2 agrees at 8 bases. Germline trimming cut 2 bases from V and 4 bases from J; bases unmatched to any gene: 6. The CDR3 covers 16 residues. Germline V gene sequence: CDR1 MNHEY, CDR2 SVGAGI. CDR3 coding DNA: TGTGCCAGCAGTTACCGCGGGGGGTTTACCACCGGGGAGCTGTTTTTT. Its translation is CASSYRGGFTTGELFF.

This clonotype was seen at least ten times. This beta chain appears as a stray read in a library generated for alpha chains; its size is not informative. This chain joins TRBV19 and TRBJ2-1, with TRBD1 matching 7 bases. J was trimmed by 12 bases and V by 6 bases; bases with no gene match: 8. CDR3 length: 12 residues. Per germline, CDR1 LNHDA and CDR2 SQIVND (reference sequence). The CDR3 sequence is CASSPDRWVQFF. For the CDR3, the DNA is TGTGCCAGTAGCCCGGACAGGTGGGTGCAGTTCTTC.

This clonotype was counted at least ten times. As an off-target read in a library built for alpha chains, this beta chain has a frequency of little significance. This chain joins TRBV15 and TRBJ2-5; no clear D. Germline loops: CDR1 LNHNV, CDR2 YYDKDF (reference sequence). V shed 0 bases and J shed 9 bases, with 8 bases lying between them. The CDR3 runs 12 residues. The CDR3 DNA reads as TGTGCCACCAGCAGAGATTCGATCGCCCAGTACTTC. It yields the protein CATSRDSIAQYF.

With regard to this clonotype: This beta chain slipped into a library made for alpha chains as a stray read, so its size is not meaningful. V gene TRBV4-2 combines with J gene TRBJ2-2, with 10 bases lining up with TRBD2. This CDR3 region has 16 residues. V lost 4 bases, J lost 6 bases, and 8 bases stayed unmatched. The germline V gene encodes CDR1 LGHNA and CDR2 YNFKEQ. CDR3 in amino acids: CASSPERGGFAGELFF. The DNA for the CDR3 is TGTGCCAGCAGCCCAGAGCGGGGGGGCTTCGCCGGGGAGCTGTTTTTT.

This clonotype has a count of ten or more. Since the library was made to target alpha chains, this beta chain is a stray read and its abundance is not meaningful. CDR3 residues: CAIRGRLVGGTDTQYF. In nucleotides, the CDR3 is TGTGCCATCAGGGGGAGACTAGTCGGCGGCACAGATACGCAGTATTTT. The chain has TRBV10-3 and TRBJ2-3; possibly TRBD2 for D (6 bases). V lost 6 bases to trimming and J lost 1 base, with 17 bases between them. Looked up from germline, CDR1 is ENHRY and CDR2 is SYGVKD. The CDR3 is 16 amino acids.

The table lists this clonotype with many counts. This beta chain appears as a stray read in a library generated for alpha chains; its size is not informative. This CDR3 is CASSWQQGGGSYEQYF. Written as DNA, the CDR3 is TGTGCCAGCAGTTGGCAACAGGGAGGCGGATCCTACGAGCAGTACTTC. The V call is TRBV6-2 or TRBV6-3, the J call TRBJ2-7; D may correspond to TRBD1 or TRBD2 (6 bases each). V shed 4 bases and J shed 1 base, with 17 bases lying between them. The V gene's germline CDR1 is MNHEY and CDR2 SVGEGT. The CDR3 is 16 amino acids.

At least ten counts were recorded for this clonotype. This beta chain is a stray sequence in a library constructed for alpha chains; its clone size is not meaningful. The CDR3 reads CASSQFQGQTYEQYF. Here the CDR3 DNA reads TGTGCCAGCAGCCAATTCCAAGGACAGACCTACGAGCAGTACTTC. The chain links TRBV3-1 to TRBJ2-7; maybe TRBD1 (6 bases). The CDR3 covers 15 residues. The germline gives CDR1 LGHDT, CDR2 YNNKEL (reference sequence). V gave up 2 bases and J gave up 2 bases, with 13 bases separating them.

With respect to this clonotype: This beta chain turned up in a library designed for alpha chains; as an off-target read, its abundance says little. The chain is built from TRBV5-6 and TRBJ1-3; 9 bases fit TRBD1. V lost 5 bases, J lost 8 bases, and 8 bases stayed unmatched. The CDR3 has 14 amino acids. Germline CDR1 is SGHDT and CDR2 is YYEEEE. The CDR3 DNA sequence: TGTGCCAGCAGTCCGGACAGGGGAAGGGACACCATATATTTT. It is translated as CASSPDRGRDTIYF.

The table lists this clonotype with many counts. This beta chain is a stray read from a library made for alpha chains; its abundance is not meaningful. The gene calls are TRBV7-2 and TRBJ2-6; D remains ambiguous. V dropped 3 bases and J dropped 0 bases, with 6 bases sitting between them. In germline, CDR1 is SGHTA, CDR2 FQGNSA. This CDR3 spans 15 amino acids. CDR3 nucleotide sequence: TGTGCCAGCAGCTTCATGGCCTCTGGGGCCAACGTCCTGACTTTC. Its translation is CASSFMASGANVLTF.

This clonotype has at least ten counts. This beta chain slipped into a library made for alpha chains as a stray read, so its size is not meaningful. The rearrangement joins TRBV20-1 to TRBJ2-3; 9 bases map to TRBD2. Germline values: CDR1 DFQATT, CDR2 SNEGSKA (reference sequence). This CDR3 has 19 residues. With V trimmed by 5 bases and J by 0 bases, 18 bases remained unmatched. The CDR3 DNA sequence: TGCAGTGCTCCCCCCGTCGGAGCGGGGGGCCTGATTAGCACAGATACGCAGTATTTT. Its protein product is CSAPPVGAGGLISTDTQYF.

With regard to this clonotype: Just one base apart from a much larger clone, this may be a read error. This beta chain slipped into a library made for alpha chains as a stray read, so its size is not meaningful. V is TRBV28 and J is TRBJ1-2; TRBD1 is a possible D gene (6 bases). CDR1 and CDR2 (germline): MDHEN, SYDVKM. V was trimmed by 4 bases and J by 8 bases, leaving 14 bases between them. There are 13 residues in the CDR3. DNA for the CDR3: TGTGCCAGCAGTTCCAGGACAGATTCCGGCTACACCTTC. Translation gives CASSSRTDSGYTF.

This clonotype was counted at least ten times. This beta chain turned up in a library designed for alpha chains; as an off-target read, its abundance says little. CDR3 nucleotide sequence: TGTGCCAGCAGTCAAGCGACAGTTCGAAACACCATATATTTT. It encodes CASSQATVRNTIYF. V and J are TRBV12-3 or TRBV12-4 and TRBJ1-3; D is perhaps TRBD1 (5 bases). Trimming cost V 5 bases and J 5 bases, with 13 bases left between them. This CDR3 is built from 14 residues.

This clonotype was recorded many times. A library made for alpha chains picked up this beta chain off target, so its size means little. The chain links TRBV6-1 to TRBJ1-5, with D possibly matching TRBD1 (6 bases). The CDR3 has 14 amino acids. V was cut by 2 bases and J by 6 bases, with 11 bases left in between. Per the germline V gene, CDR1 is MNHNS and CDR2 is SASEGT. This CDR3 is CASSEWGHIQPQHF. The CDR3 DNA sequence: TGTGCCAGCAGTGAATGGGGGCATATTCAGCCCCAGCATTTT.

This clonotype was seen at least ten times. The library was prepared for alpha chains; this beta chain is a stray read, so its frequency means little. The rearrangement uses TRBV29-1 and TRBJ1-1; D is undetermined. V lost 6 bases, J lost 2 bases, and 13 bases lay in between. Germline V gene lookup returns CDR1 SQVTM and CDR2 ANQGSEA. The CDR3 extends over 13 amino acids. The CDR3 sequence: CSVGRVLNTEAFF. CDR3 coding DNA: TGCAGCGTGGGCCGGGTCCTCAACACTGAAGCTTTCTTT.